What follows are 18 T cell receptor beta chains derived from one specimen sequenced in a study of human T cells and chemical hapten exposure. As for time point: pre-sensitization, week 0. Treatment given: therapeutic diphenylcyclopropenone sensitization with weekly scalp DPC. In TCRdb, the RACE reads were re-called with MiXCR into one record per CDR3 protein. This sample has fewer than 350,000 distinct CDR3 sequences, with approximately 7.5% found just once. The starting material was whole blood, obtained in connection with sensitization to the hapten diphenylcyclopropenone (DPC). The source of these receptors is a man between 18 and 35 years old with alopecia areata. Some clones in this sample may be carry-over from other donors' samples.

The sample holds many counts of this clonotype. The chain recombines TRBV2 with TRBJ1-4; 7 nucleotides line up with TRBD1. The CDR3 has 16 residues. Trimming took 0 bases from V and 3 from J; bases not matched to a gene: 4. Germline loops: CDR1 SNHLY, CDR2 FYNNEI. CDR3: CASSEAPGQSNEKLFF. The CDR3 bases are TGTGCCAGCAGTGAAGCCCCGGGACAGTCTAATGAAAAACTGTTTTTT.

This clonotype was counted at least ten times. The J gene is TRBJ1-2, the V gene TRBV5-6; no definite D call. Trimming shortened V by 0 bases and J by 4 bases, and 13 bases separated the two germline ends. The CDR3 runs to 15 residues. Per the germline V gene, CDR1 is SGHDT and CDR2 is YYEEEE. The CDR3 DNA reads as TGTGCCAGCAGCTTGGGAAAGGTCTACATCTATGGCTACACCTTC. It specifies CASSLGKVYIYGYTF.

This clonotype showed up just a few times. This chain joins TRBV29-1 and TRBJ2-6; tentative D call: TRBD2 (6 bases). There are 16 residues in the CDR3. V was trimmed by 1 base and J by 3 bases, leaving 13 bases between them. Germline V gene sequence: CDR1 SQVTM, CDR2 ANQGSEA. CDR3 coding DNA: TGCAGCGTTGAAGGGGAGGAGGGTAGTGGGGCCAACGTCCTGACTTTC. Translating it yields CSVEGEEGSGANVLTF.

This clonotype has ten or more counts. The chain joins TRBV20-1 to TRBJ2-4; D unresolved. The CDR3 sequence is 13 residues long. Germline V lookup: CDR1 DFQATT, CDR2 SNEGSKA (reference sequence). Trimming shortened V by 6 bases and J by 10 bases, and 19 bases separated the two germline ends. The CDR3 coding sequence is TGCAGTGCCTGCCTTGTGCCTGACGGGATTCAGTACTTC. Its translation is CSACLVPDGIQYF.

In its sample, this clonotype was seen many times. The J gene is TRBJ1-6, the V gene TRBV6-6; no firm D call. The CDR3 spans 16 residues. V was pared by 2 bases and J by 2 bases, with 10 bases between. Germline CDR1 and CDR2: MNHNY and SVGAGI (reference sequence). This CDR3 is CASSYELGAYNSPLHF. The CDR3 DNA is TGTGCCAGCAGTTACGAGCTAGGAGCCTATAATTCACCCCTCCACTTT.

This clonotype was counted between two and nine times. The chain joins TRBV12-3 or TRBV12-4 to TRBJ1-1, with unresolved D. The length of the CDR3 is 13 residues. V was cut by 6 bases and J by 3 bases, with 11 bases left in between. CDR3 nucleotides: TGTGCCAGCAGCCGAGGCGGGCACACTGAAGCTTTCTTT. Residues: CASSRGGHTEAFF.

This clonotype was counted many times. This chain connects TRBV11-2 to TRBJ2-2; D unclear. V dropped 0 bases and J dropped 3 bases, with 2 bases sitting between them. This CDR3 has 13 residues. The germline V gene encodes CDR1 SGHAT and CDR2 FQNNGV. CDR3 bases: TGTGCCAGCAGCTTAGAGTACACCGGGGAGCTGTTTTTT. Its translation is CASSLEYTGELFF.

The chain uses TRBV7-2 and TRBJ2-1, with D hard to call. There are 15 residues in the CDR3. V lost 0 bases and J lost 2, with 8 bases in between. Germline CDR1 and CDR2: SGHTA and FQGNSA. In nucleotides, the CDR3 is TGTGCCAGCAGCTTAGCGGCCAGGACCTACAATGAGCAGTTCTTC. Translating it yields CASSLAARTYNEQFF.

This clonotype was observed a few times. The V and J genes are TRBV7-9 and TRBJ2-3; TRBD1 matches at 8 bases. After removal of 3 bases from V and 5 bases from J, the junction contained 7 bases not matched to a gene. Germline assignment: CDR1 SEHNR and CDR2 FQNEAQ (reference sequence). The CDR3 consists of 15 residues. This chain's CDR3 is CASSFRTGRIDTQYF. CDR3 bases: TGTGCCAGCAGCTTCCGGACAGGGAGGATAGATACGCAGTATTTT.

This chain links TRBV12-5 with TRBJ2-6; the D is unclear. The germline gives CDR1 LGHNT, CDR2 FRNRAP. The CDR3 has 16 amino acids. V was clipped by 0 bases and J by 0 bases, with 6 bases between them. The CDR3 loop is CASGLVLDSGANVLTF. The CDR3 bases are TGTGCTAGTGGTTTGGTACTGGACTCTGGGGCCAACGTCCTGACTTTC.

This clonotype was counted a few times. The CDR3 DNA reads TGTGCCAGCAGCGTGGGACAGGGTTTCACCGGGGAGCTGTTTTTT. Protein product: CASSVGQGFTGELFF. The genes are TRBV9 and TRBJ2-2; TRBD1 matches at 9 bases. V shed 2 bases, J shed 4 bases, and the junction held 3 bases outside the gene matches. The germline V gene encodes CDR1 SGDLS and CDR2 YYNGEE. The CDR3 extends over 15 amino acids.

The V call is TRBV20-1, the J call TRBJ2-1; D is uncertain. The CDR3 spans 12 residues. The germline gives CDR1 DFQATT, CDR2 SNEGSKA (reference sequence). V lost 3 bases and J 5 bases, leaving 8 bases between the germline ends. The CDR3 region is CSASDHDNEQFF. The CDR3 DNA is TGCAGTGCTAGCGACCATGACAATGAGCAGTTCTTC.

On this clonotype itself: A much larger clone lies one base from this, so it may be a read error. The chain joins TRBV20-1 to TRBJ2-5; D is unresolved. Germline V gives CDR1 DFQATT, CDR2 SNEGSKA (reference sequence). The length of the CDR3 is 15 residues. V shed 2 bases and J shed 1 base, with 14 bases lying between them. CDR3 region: CSARPSLVVQETQYF. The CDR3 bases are TGCAGTGCTAGACCCTCCTTGGTGGTCCAAGAGACCCAGTACTTC.

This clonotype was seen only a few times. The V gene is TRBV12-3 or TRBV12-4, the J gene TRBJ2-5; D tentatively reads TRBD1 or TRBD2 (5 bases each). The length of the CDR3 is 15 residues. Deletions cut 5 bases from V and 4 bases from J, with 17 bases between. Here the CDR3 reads CASSPLRARGETQYF. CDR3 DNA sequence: TGTGCCAGCAGTCCTCTCAGGGCTCGGGGAGAGACCCAGTACTTC.

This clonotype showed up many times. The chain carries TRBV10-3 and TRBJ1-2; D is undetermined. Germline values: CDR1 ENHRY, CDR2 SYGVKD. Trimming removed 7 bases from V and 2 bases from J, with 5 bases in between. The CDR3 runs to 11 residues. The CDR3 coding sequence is TGTGCCATCAAGGAGAACTATGGCTACACCTTC. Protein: CAIKENYGYTF.

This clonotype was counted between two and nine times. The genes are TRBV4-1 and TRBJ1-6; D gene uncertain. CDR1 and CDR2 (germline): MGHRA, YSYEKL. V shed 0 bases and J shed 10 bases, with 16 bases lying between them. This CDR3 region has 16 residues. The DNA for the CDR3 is TGCGCCAGCAGCCAAGATGGGGTGCGGGGAAGGTCACCCCTCCACTTT. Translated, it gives CASSQDGVRGRSPLHF.

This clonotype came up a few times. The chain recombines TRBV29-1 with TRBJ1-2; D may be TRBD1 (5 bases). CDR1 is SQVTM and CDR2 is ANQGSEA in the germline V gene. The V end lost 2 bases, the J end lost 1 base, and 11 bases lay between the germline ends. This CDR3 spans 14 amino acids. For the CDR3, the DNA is TGCAGCGTTGAACCGGGGACGCTTAACTATGGCTACACCTTC. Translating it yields CSVEPGTLNYGYTF.

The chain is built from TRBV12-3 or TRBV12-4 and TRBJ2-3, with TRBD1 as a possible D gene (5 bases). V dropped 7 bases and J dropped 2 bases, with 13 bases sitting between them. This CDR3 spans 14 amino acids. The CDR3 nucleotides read TGTGCCAGCACAGACAGAAGTCCCACAGATACGCAGTATTTT. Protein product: CASTDRSPTDTQYF.